These T cell receptor beta chains were read from a single sample in a study of regulatory and conventional T cells in RAG deficiency. Produced via immunoSEQ multiplex PCR; TCRdb's table is partial and in-frame only. In the table there are around 37,000 clones, 89% of which are singletons. These data also featured in a second study, about regulatory T cells.

Sequencing was performed on CD8+ T cells sorted from blood. The source of these receptors is a human donor in good health. Both conserved end residues are part of each CDR3. The order of the fields is J gene, D gene, V gene, clone size, CDR3 protein, CDR3 DNA. A D gene is named only where the DNA matches it firmly. Expanded clones are given a class, and other clones once, few, many or no size at all.

>TRBJ1-1|NA|TRBV19|NA
CASTATVMNTEAFF
TGTGCCAGTACCGCGACAGTTATGAACACTGAAGCTTTCTTT
>TRBJ2-1|NA|TRBV30|NA
CAWSGQDYNEQFF
TGTGCCTGGAGTGGACAGGATTACAATGAGCAGTTCTTC
>TRBJ1-1|NA|TRBV2|NA
CASRPTGNTEAFF
TGTGCCAGCAGACCCACAGGGAACACTGAAGCTTTCTTT
>TRBJ2-5|TRBD1|TRBV15|NA
CATSRSLTGVKTQYF
TGTGCCACCAGCAGATCCTTGACAGGGGTGAAGACCCAGTACTTC
>TRBJ1-2|NA|TRBV29-1|NA
CSVVMDPLYGYTF
TGCAGCGTTGTGATGGACCCTCTCTATGGCTACACCTTC
>TRBJ1-2|NA|TRBV19|NA
CASRDGNEGYTF
TGTGCCAGTCGGGACGGCAATGAGGGCTACACCTTC
>TRBJ2-2|TRBD2|TRBV4-1|NA
CASSPRTSGGHYKTGELFF
TGCGCCAGCAGCCCGCGGACTAGCGGGGGCCACTACAAAACCGGGGAGCTGTTTTTT
>TRBJ2-7|NA|TRBV4-1|NA
CASSLEQSENYEQYF
TGCGCCAGCAGCCTAGAGCAATCTGAAAACTACGAGCAGTACTTC
>TRBJ2-1|NA|TRBV6-1|once
CASSPRDFTNEQFF
TGTGCCAGCAGTCCACGGGACTTCACAAATGAGCAGTTCTTC
>TRBJ2-1|TRBD2|TRBV5-1|NA
CASSNPSGVNNEQFF
TGCGCCAGCAGCAATCCTAGCGGAGTTAACAATGAGCAGTTCTTC
>TRBJ2-3|NA|TRBV4-1|NA
CASSQARAAGGPGGDTQYF
TGCGCCAGCAGCCAAGCTCGGGCCGCCGGGGGGCCCGGTGGAGATACGCAGTATTTT
>TRBJ1-2|NA|TRBV9|NA
CASSAEGYPREGYTF
TGTGCCAGCAGCGCCGAGGGGTACCCCCGGGAAGGCTACACCTTC
>TRBJ2-1|TRBD1|TRBV7-9|NA
CASSSAGQGDNEQFF
TGTGCCAGCAGCTCTGCGGGACAGGGGGACAATGAGCAGTTCTTC